The 22 T cell receptor beta chains below come from one sample, sequenced in a study of control samples from healthy donors and cancer patients. Sequenced by immunoSEQ multiplex PCR; TCRdb stores in-frame clones only, minus some. This table holds some 120,000 clones, roughly 87% found once. Sequenced input: blood. The receptors come from a man between 18 and 35 years old in good health.

The genes are TRBV7-9 and TRBJ2-3; 7 bases match TRBD1. The CDR3 spans 14 residues. CDR1 SEHNR and CDR2 FQNEAQ come from the germline V gene (reference sequence). Trimming took 1 base from V and 4 from J; bases not matched to a gene: 2. CDR3 in amino acids: CASSLGGQADTQYF. The CDR3 DNA follows: TGTGCCAGCAGCTTAGGCGGACAGGCAGATACGCAGTATTTT. Variable domain in full (rest from reference TRBV7-9 and TRBJ2-3): DTGVSQNPRHKITKRGQNVTFRCDPISEHNRLYWYRQTLGQGPEFLTYFQNEAQLEKSRLLSDRFSAERPKGSFSTLEIQRTEQGDSAMYLCASSLGGQADTQYFGPGTRLTVL.

The chain is built from TRBV3-1 (or the pseudogene TRBV3-2) and TRBJ2-3; TRBD1 aligns across 8 bases. CDR3 length: 15 amino acids. V was pared by 4 bases and J by 1 base, with 4 bases of the junction left unmatched. Germline CDR1 is LGHDT and CDR2 is YNNKEL (reference sequence). CDR3: CASSRKTGGTDTQYF. For the CDR3, the DNA is TGTGCCAGCAGCCGTAAGACAGGGGGCACAGATACGCAGTATTTT.

This clone has a handful of counts. The CDR3 sequence: CATSRDHRVSTEAFF. The CDR3 DNA sequence: TGTGCCACCAGCAGAGATCACAGGGTGTCCACTGAAGCTTTCTTT. The chain recombines TRBV15 with TRBJ1-1; D might be TRBD1 (6 bases). The length of the CDR3 is 15 residues. V gave up 0 bases and J gave up 4 bases, with 12 bases separating them. Germline CDR1 and CDR2: LNHNV and YYDKDF (reference sequence).

The DNA of the CDR3 is TGTGCCAGCAGTTTAGGGAGGGGCAGGGGGGCTTGGGAAAAACTGTTTTTT. Residues: CASSLGRGRGAWEKLFF. The chain couples TRBV27 to TRBJ1-4, with TRBD1 matching over 7 bases. The CDR3 runs to 17 residues. Germline loops: CDR1 MNHEY, CDR2 SMNVEV (reference sequence). Trimming took 2 bases from V and 8 from J; bases not matched to a gene: 14.

There are a few counts of this clone. This chain links TRBV7-2 with TRBJ1-5; TRBD1 might be the D (5 bases). The CDR3 extends over 15 amino acids. CDR1 and CDR2 (germline): SGHTA, FQGNSA. The V and J ends lost 5 bases and 10 bases respectively, with 21 bases between them. The CDR3 sequence: CASSQSGSGQVPQHF. As DNA, the CDR3 is TGTGCCAGCAGCCAATCGGGGTCAGGGCAGGTACCCCAGCATTTT.

The chain employs TRBV6-6 and TRBJ2-3, with TRBD2 matching 9 bases. The CDR3 is made up of 20 amino acids. After removal of 5 bases from V and 4 bases from J, the junction contained 22 bases not matched to a gene. Per germline, CDR1 MNHNY and CDR2 SVGAGI (reference sequence). In DNA, the CDR3 is TGTGCCAGCAGTCGGAGAGCTAGCGGGGAGGGAAGGGCAGGTTCAGATACGCAGTATTTT. Protein sequence: CASSRRASGEGRAGSDTQYF.

V is TRBV5-3 and J is TRBJ2-4; D ambiguous. TRBV5-3 is an open reading frame whose function is uncertain. The CDR3 runs to 12 residues. Trimming took 1 base from V and 12 from J, leaving 11 bases between them. The CDR3 coding sequence is TGTGCCAGAAGCTTGTCCCAGCCGAGTCAGTACTTC. This codes for CARSLSQPSQYF.

This clone was seen only once. The rearrangement joins TRBV6-1 to TRBJ2-5, with TRBD2 as a possible D gene (5 bases). Trimming removed 1 base from V and 2 bases from J, with 11 bases in between. Per the germline V gene, CDR1 is MNHNS and CDR2 is SASEGT. CDR3 length equals 15 residues. As DNA, the CDR3 is TGTGCCAGCAGTGAAGGGCTAGGACTTCAAGAGACCCAGTACTTC. This codes for CASSEGLGLQETQYF.

This clone was observed a single time. This chain joins TRBV27 and TRBJ2-2, with a weak D call TRBD1 (5 bases). With 3 bases removed from V and 5 bases from J, the gap between germline ends came to 10 bases. Germline V gene lookup returns CDR1 MNHEY and CDR2 SMNVEV (reference sequence). The CDR3 runs 14 residues. The CDR3 sequence is CASSFGARTGELFF. The CDR3 DNA sequence: TGTGCCAGCAGTTTTGGGGCGCGAACCGGGGAGCTGTTTTTT.

CDR3 protein: CASSLFNSPLHF. The DNA of the CDR3 is TGTGCCAGCAGTTTATTCAATTCACCCCTCCACTTT. The V and J genes are TRBV28 and TRBJ1-6, with D unresolved. The V gene lost 1 base and the J gene lost 7 bases, with 2 bases spanning the gap. The CDR3 spans 12 residues. Looked up from germline, CDR1 is MDHEN and CDR2 is SYDVKM.

The gene calls are TRBV6-1 and TRBJ1-2, with 7 bases aligning to TRBD1. CDR1 and CDR2 (germline): MNHNS, SASEGT. V was clipped by 2 bases and J by 6 bases; unmatched bases: 0. CDR3 length: 12 amino acids. CDR3 loop: CASSETGDGYTF. The CDR3 DNA sequence: TGTGCCAGCAGTGAAACAGGGGATGGCTACACCTTC.

The V gene is TRBV30, the J gene TRBJ1-6; 7 nucleotides match TRBD1. This CDR3 comprises 13 residues. The V gene's germline CDR1 is GTSNPN and CDR2 SVGIG (reference sequence). V dropped 7 bases and J dropped 11; count of bases not matched to a gene: 11. CDR3 sequence: CALRQGGRTPLHF. In DNA, the CDR3 is TGTGCCTTGAGACAGGGTGGAAGGACACCCCTCCACTTT. Filled out from reference TRBV30 and TRBJ1-6, the complete variable domain reads SQTIHQWPATLVQPVGSPLSLECTVEGTSNPNLYWYRQAAGRGLQLLFYSVGIGQISSEVPQNLSASRPQDRQFILSSKKLLLSDSGFYLCALRQGGRTPLHFGNGTRLTVT.

This clone was seen just once. The V call is TRBV10-2, the J call TRBJ2-4; perhaps TRBD1 as D (5 bases). Germline V gene lookup returns CDR1 WSHSY and CDR2 SAAADI. This CDR3 spans 13 amino acids. V gave up 2 bases and J gave up 6 bases, with 8 bases separating them. CDR3 sequence reads: CASSEGAVNIQYF. CDR3 nucleotide sequence: TGCGCCAGCAGTGAGGGGGCAGTAAACATTCAGTACTTC.

This clone was found once. The chain carries TRBV30 and TRBJ1-1; D gene unclear. Between the trimmed V and J ends, which lost 0 bases and 1 base, there was a span of 6 bases. There are 13 residues in the CDR3. Germline-derived CDR1 and CDR2 are GTSNPN and SVGIG (reference sequence). In DNA, the CDR3 is TGTGCCTGGAGTGTATCGCAGAACACTGAAGCTTTCTTT. It is translated as CAWSVSQNTEAFF.

The chain has TRBV6-4 and TRBJ1-2; D is undetermined. There are 14 residues in the CDR3. Between the trimmed V and J ends, which lost 3 bases and 1 base, there was a span of 9 bases. Germline-derived CDR1 and CDR2 are MRHNA and SNTAGT. CDR3 sequence: CASSEELFNYGYTF. The DNA for the CDR3 is TGTGCCAGCAGTGAAGAGTTGTTTAACTATGGCTACACCTTC.

The rearrangement uses TRBV6-2 or TRBV6-3 and TRBJ1-2, with a possible D match to TRBD1 (6 bases). Germline loops: CDR1 MNHEY, CDR2 SVGEGT. V lost 6 bases to trimming and J lost 3 bases, with 20 bases between them. The CDR3 has 16 residues. CDR3 sequence reads: CASSHHRDSRDYGYTF. DNA for the CDR3: TGTGCCAGCAGCCACCACAGGGATTCGAGGGACTATGGCTACACCTTC.

The chain uses TRBV7-9 and TRBJ2-1; 7 nucleotides align to TRBD2. The CDR3 spans 12 residues. Per germline, CDR1 SEHNR and CDR2 FQNEAQ (reference sequence). After removal of 1 base from V and 12 bases from J, the junction contained 3 bases not matched to a gene. CDR3 coding DNA: TGTGCCAGCAGCTTAGAAGCGGGAAGGCAGTTCTTC. Translated, it gives CASSLEAGRQFF.

The gene calls are TRBV5-1 and TRBJ1-1; perhaps TRBD1 as D (5 bases). V was pared by 2 bases and J by 3 bases, with 11 bases between. The CDR3 sequence is 14 residues long. CDR1 and CDR2 (germline): SGHRS, YFSETQ. CDR3 residues: CASSFGHGDTEAFF. Written as DNA, the CDR3 is TGCGCCAGCAGCTTCGGACACGGAGACACTGAAGCTTTCTTT.

The chain joins TRBV18 to TRBJ2-3; 9 nucleotides match TRBD1. The germline V gene has CDR1 KGHSH and CDR2 LQKENI. The V segment lost 2 bases and the J segment 11 bases; nucleotides outside the gene matches: 11. The length of the CDR3 is 15 residues. The CDR3 DNA reads as TGTGCCAGCTCACCAAACCGACAGGGACAGGGAGAGCAGTATTTT. Translated: CASSPNRQGQGEQYF. Full variable domain (rest looked up from reference TRBV18 and TRBJ2-3): NAGVMQNPRHLVRRRGQEARLRCSPMKGHSHVYWYRQLPEEGLKFMVYLQKENIIDESGMPKERFSAEFPKEGPSILRIQQVVRGDSAAYFCASSPNRQGQGEQYFGPGTRLTVL.

The CDR3, as DNA: TGTGCCAGCGGATTAGCGGGAGTGGGCGGGGCGGAGACCCAGTACTTC. Protein product: CASGLAGVGGAETQYF. The chain is built from TRBV7-7 and TRBJ2-5; 9 bases line up with TRBD2. Germline values: CDR1 SSHAT, CDR2 FNYEAQ (reference sequence). CDR3 size: 16 residues. The J segment lost 5 bases and the V segment lost 8 bases, leaving 15 bases of the junction unmatched.

The CDR3 DNA sequence: TGTGCCAGCTCACCCCCGGGAGTTCCCTACGAGCAGTACTTC. Its translation is CASSPPGVPYEQYF. V and J are TRBV18 and TRBJ2-7, with D possibly matching TRBD2 (6 bases). V was trimmed by 3 bases and J by 2 bases, leaving 11 bases between them. The CDR3 is 14 residues long. The germline CDR1 and CDR2 sequences are KGHSH and LQKENI. The full variable domain, its missing parts supplied by reference TRBV18 and TRBJ2-7, is NAGVMQNPRHLVRRRGQEARLRCSPMKGHSHVYWYRQLPEEGLKFMVYLQKENIIDESGMPKERFSAEFPKEGPSILRIQQVVRGDSAAYFCASSPPGVPYEQYFGPGTRLTVT.

The chain employs TRBV6-5 and TRBJ1-3; D not resolved. V dropped 6 bases and J dropped 5 bases, with 5 bases sitting between them. The germline CDR1 and CDR2 sequences are MNHEY and SVGAGI. CDR3 length: 11 amino acids. In DNA form, the CDR3 reads TGTGCCAGCAGATCGCGAAACACCATATATTTT. Protein product: CASRSRNTIYF.